This TCR beta chain originates from a study of blood T cells in healthy people across ages. Germline CDR1 MGHRA, CDR2 YSYEKL. This CDR3 has 17 amino acids. V shed 4 bases and J 0 bases; nucleotides not matched to a gene: 8. This clonotype was seen only a few times. A sample-barcoded 5' primer and a J-beta primer mix were used in a second PCR of roughly 6 to 11 cycles. Each CDR3 protein gets one entry after TCRdb re-called the 5' RACE reads with MiXCR. Among approximately 490,000 distinct CDR3 sequences, around 24% were seen once, and the ten largest hold 7.5% to 9%. The sample was also linked to a second study, of T cells of mothers and their children.

Sequencing was done on a sample of blood. The chain combines TRBV4-1 with TRBJ2-3; 9 bases map to TRBD2. The receptor was isolated from a boy aged 5-17 years in good health. This CDR3 reads CASSPLAGVGSTDTQYF. The CDR3, as DNA: TGCGCCAGCAGCCCCTTAGCGGGAGTGGGGAGCACAGATACGCAGTATTTT.